The 21 T cell receptor beta chains in this list originate from one sample, sequenced in a study of technical replicates of blood from a few donors (dated by TCRdb to 2016 to 2017). The protocol used for the library was the immunoSEQ multiplex PCR assay. TCRdb provides this immuneACCESS table in a form limited to in-frame rearrangements. Some clones are lacking; in checked studies, under half of them reflect an unresolved V gene, and why the rest are absent is not known. In all, the sample holds roughly 60,000 clones, and about 95% of those were seen once. Together, the top ten hold about 3% of the sample. Sequencing was carried out using PBMCs. These TCRs come from a human donor in good health. Some clones in this sample may be carry-over from other donors' samples.

The CDR3 DNA is TGTGCCAGCAGCTCCCACGAATCGGGGGGTGAGCAGTTCTTC. It is translated as CASSSHESGGEQFF. V gene TRBV6-5 combines with J gene TRBJ2-1; 7 positions agree with TRBD2. This CDR3 contains 14 residues. Trimming took 6 bases from V and 9 from J; bases not matched to a gene: 11. Per the germline V gene, CDR1 is MNHEY and CDR2 is SVGAGI.

The rearrangement uses TRBV9 and TRBJ1-2; D might be TRBD1 (5 bases). CDR3 length: 16 residues. CDR1 and CDR2 from the germline V gene are SGDLS and YYNGEE. V was pared by 0 bases and J by 5 bases, with 17 bases between. CDR3 bases: TGTGCCAGCAGCGTAGGGGGGACTGGGGTGGGGTATGGCTACACCTTC. It is translated as CASSVGGTGVGYGYTF.

The J gene is TRBJ1-6, the V gene TRBV14, with TRBD1 identical over 7 bases. This CDR3 comprises 12 residues. After removal of 1 base from V and 18 bases from J, the junction contained 6 bases not matched to a gene. Germline V gives CDR1 SGHDN, CDR2 FVKESK. The CDR3 is CASSQVGQTPHF. CDR3 bases: TGTGCCAGCAGCCAAGTGGGACAGACACCCCACTTT.

The gene calls are TRBV7-2 and TRBJ1-1, with 8 bases fitting TRBD1. CDR1 is SGHTA, CDR2 FQGNSA, per germline. The length of the CDR3 is 15 residues. V lost 1 base and J lost 6; bases outside the gene matches: 7. CDR3 nucleotide sequence: TGTGCCAGCAGCTTAGTGTCAGGGGGCCAGGCTGAAGCTTTCTTT. Translation gives CASSLVSGGQAEAFF.

This chain uses TRBV2 with TRBJ2-7, with TRBD1 identical over 7 bases. This CDR3 contains 14 residues. The V segment lost 5 bases and the J segment 2 bases; nucleotides outside the gene matches: 6. Germline V gives CDR1 SNHLY, CDR2 FYNNEI. Here the CDR3 DNA reads TGTGCCAGCAGTCTACAGGGGCTCCCCTACGAGCAGTACTTC. It translates to CASSLQGLPYEQYF. Full variable domain (remainder filled in from reference TRBV2 and TRBJ2-7): EPEVTQTPSHQVTQMGQEVILRCVPISNHLYFYWYRQILGQKVEFLVSFYNNEISEKSEIFDDQFSVERPDGSNFTLKIRSTKLEDSAMYFCASSLQGLPYEQYFGPGTRLTVT.

Comment on this clone: In the same sample, other DNA sequences code for this CDR3. In nucleotides, the CDR3 is TGTGCCAGCAGGCGACAGGGTGGCACTGAAGCTTTCTTT. Translating it yields CASRRQGGTEAFF. This chain joins TRBV2 and TRBJ1-1; TRBD1 matches at 7 bases. The CDR3 runs 13 residues. The trim removed 6 bases at V and 4 bases at J, leaving 5 bases unmatched. Germline V gives CDR1 SNHLY, CDR2 FYNNEI.

The genes are TRBV16 and TRBJ1-1; D perhaps matches TRBD1 (5 bases). CDR1 is KGHSY and CDR2 is FQNENV in the germline V gene. This CDR3 is built from 17 residues. Trimming took off 0 bases at V and 3 bases at J, with 17 bases between the two ends. The CDR3, as DNA: TGTGCCAGCAGCCAATCCTACAGGCAAATTAGGTACACTGAAGCTTTCTTT. Protein sequence: CASSQSYRQIRYTEAFF.

This chain connects TRBV4-1 to TRBJ2-2, with D possibly matching TRBD2 (7 bases). This CDR3 contains 19 residues. The V gene lost 4 bases and the J gene lost 4 bases, with 25 bases spanning the gap. The germline V gene has CDR1 MGHRA and CDR2 YSYEKL. DNA for the CDR3: TGCGCCAGCAGCCGCGCTCCCGGTGGACAAGGGGGGGCCACCGGGGAGCTGTTTTTT. The encoded protein is CASSRAPGGQGGATGELFF.

The rearrangement uses TRBV6-5 and TRBJ1-2; D call uncertain. Per germline, CDR1 MNHEY and CDR2 SVGAGI. The length of the CDR3 is 13 residues. V lost 6 bases and J 4 bases, leaving 12 bases between the germline ends. CDR3: CASRSPPLYGYTF. In DNA form, the CDR3 reads TGTGCCAGCAGGTCTCCCCCCCTCTATGGCTACACCTTC.

J is TRBJ1-5 and V is TRBV6-5, with 10 bases lining up with TRBD1. The CDR3 spans 13 residues. V trimming: 6 bases; J trimming: 10 bases; junction bases outside the gene matches: 6. The germline V gene has CDR1 MNHEY and CDR2 SVGAGI. CDR3 region: CASSRDRGRPQHF. DNA for the CDR3: TGTGCCAGCAGCAGGGACAGGGGCCGCCCCCAGCATTTT.

The V and J genes are TRBV6-5 and TRBJ2-4; maybe TRBD2 (6 bases). The V end lost 0 bases, the J end lost 9 bases, and 9 bases lay between the germline ends. The CDR3 is 13 residues long. Looked up from germline, CDR1 is MNHEY and CDR2 is SVGAGI. The CDR3 region is CASSYSGEVIQYF. The CDR3 region has the DNA TGTGCCAGCAGTTACTCAGGGGAGGTCATTCAGTACTTC.

The chain links TRBV10-2 to TRBJ2-7; 12 bases line up with TRBD2. This CDR3 is 15 amino acids long. The germline gives CDR1 WSHSY, CDR2 SAAADI. With 6 bases clipped from V and 9 bases from J, the junction kept 12 bases outside the gene matches. Here the CDR3 reads CASRPGTSGLFVQYF. As DNA, the CDR3 is TGCGCCAGCAGGCCCGGGACTAGCGGGCTTTTTGTGCAGTACTTC.

Note on this clone: The junction departs from the called germline gene at one end, perhaps through a read error. This chain uses TRBV7-3 with TRBJ2-3; 10 nucleotides align to TRBD2. This CDR3 is 13 amino acids long. CDR1 is SGHTA, CDR2 FQGTGA, per germline. The CDR3 nucleotides read TGTGCCAGCAGCCTTCAAGCGGGGGGGCCATCGTCTTTT. Its protein is CASSLQAGGPSSF.

This sequence joins TRBV6-1 and TRBJ2-2; TRBD2 matches 16 bases. Germline values: CDR1 MNHNS, CDR2 SASEGT. The CDR3 runs to 21 residues. V was clipped by 0 bases and J by 4 bases; unmatched bases: 11. CDR3 region: CASSEAAPGLAGGRGTGELFF. For the CDR3, the DNA is TGTGCCAGCAGTGAAGCAGCCCCGGGACTAGCGGGGGGGCGGGGCACCGGGGAGCTGTTTTTT.

In its sample, this clone was seen once. The rearrangement links TRBV19 to TRBJ1-4; D possibly corresponds to TRBD1 (5 bases). The germline gives CDR1 LNHDA, CDR2 SQIVND (reference sequence). The ends were cut back, 7 bases at V and 7 bases at J, with 22 bases in the middle. CDR3 size: 16 residues. CDR3 loop: CASIGRRAGEGEKLFF. The CDR3 DNA is TGTGCCAGTATCGGTCGCCGGGCGGGGGAGGGTGAAAAACTGTTTTTT.

This clone was recorded once. The chain joins TRBV5-1 to TRBJ2-1; 9 nucleotides align to TRBD2. Germline V gene lookup returns CDR1 SGHRS and CDR2 YFSETQ. V lost 0 bases and J lost 4; bases outside the gene matches: 5. This CDR3 is built from 16 residues. The CDR3 DNA is TGCGCCAGCAGCTTGGTTCCGACTAGCGGTTACAATGAGCAGTTCTTC. Its protein product is CASSLVPTSGYNEQFF.

The chain is built from TRBV20-1 and TRBJ2-1; no clear D gene. This CDR3 has 11 residues. The germline gives CDR1 DFQATT, CDR2 SNEGSKA (reference sequence). Between the trimmed V and J ends, which lost 6 bases and 9 bases, there was a span of 12 bases. The CDR3 DNA sequence: TGCAGTGCAACTACCGCAACTGAGCAGTTCTTC. Encoded protein: CSATTATEQFF.

With respect to this clone: Mismatch with germline at one junction end may stem from a read error. CDR3 nucleotide sequence: TGTGCCAGCAGCTTGGGCGGGGGGGTCTACCATGAGCAGTTCTTC. Its translation: CASSLGGGVYHEQFF. The genes are TRBV5-4 and TRBJ2-1, with TRBD2 matching 9 bases. The CDR3 loop spans 15 amino acids. Germline assignment: CDR1 SGHNT and CDR2 YYREEE (reference sequence).

The rearrangement joins TRBV6-5 to TRBJ2-3, with D maybe TRBD2 (5 bases). Deletions cut 2 bases from V and 3 bases from J, with 12 bases between. The germline CDR1 and CDR2 sequences are MNHEY and SVGAGI. This CDR3 has 15 residues. The CDR3 coding sequence is TGTGCCAGCAGTTACGCCGGGGTCGGTACAGATACGCAGTATTTT. Translation gives CASSYAGVGTDTQYF.

This clone occurred once. The CDR3 nucleotides are TGTGCTAGTGGTTCGGGACTAAACTACGAGCAGTACTTC. Its translation is CASGSGLNYEQYF. V and J are TRBV12-5 and TRBJ2-7, with 7 bases aligning to TRBD2. V lost 4 bases and J lost 3; bases outside the gene matches: 3. Germline V lookup: CDR1 LGHNT, CDR2 FRNRAP. CDR3 length: 13 residues.

This clone was found once. The chain recombines TRBV21-1 with TRBJ2-4; the D segment call TRBD2 is taken from the table without a DNA check. TRBV21-1 is a pseudogene. The CDR3 runs 14 residues. The CDR3 loop is CASNAGVAKNIQYF. CDR3 bases: TGTGCCAGCAATGCGGGGGTAGCCAAAAACATTCAGTACTTC.